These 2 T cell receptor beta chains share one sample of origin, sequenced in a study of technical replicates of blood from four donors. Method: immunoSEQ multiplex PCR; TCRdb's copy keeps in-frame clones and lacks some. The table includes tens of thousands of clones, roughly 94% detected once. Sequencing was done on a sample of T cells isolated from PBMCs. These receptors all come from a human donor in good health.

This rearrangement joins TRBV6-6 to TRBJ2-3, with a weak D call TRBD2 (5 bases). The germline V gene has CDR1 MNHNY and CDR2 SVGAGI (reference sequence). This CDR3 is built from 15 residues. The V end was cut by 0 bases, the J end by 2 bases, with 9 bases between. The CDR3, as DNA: TGTGCCAGCAGTTACTCGGAGGCCCTCACAGATACGCAGTATTTT. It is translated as CASSYSEALTDTQYF.

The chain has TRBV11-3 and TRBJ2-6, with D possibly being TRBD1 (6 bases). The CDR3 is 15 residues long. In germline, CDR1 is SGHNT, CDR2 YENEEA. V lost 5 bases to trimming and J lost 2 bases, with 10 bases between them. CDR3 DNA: TGTGCCAGCAGCCCAGGACAGACTGGGGCCAACGTCCTGACTTTC. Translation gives CASSPGQTGANVLTF.